This is a list of T cell receptor beta chains from one sample in a study of T cell changes during pregnancy in multiple sclerosis. Data came from immunoSEQ multiplex PCR; TCRdb stores just in-frame clones and leaves some out. The repertoire holds 45,000 to 60,000 clones, with roughly 93% as singletons. The input for sequencing was peripheral blood, taken in the second trimester of pregnancy. These TCRs come from a female donor with multiple sclerosis, enrolled in a pregnancy study. Each CDR3 is given without its conserved first and last residue.

>TRBV15
ATSREPDRRLEQY
>TRBV12-5
ASGLGNTIY
>TRBV27
ASSHGDYEQY
>TRBV25-1
ASSGTPTSYNEQF
>TRBV10-3
ATNLGRQGAYEQY
>TRBV13
ASSLYLRTSGKGSYNEQF
>TRBV2
ASTGQGLPSTDTQY
>TRBV27
ASSFGRDYEQF
>TRBV6-6
ASSYRGGDNQPQH
>TRBV29-1
SVGRTLSGETQY
>TRBV13
ASSSPRQPEAF
>TRBV5-4
ASSLGGGQGFTEAF
>TRBV7-2
ASSPRWPAGNEQY
>TRBV5-1
ASSRVGGPDTQY
>TRBV15
ATSRGEQGNTIY
>TRBV7-2
ASSPNKLADTQY
>TRBV4-3
ASSQDQGASEQY
>TRBV7-9
ASSGGRPYEQY
>TRBV5-4
ASSKQGSNYGYT
>TRBV7-2
ASSLGSTSGVSPYEQY
>TRBV18
ASSTGLAEGIDTQY
>TRBV5-1
ASSLEGGFLDEQF
>TRBV9
ASSVEPAGGPETQY
>TRBV4-1
ASSQDSIYEQY
>TRBV2
ASSANTPRGYGYT
>TRBV7-2
ASSLELGSSYEQY
>TRBV28
ASSFLRDRVYEQY
>TRBV9
ASSVVSEYNEQF
>TRBV7-2
ASSLSASGSYEQY
>TRBV6-6
ASSPRTSGTDTQY
>TRBV19
ASSIRIIYNEQF
>TRBV6-5
ASSPLVPETQY
>TRBV11-2
ASTALDQGTDTQY
>TRBV4-1
ASSQRGIDKDTQY